One sample yielded the 28 T cell receptor beta chains listed below, sequenced in a study of blood T cells in healthy people across ages. A sample-barcoded 5' primer and a J-beta primer mix were used in a second PCR of about 6 to 11 cycles. TCRdb itself ran the 5' RACE reads through MiXCR, one entry per CDR3 protein. Of about 1.6 million distinct CDR3 sequences listed, roughly a third are singletons. The sample comprised blood. The receptors stem from a woman aged 25 to 45 in good health.

Only one count was recorded for this clonotype. The rearrangement uses TRBV12-3 or TRBV12-4 and TRBJ2-5, with D perhaps matching TRBD1 (6 bases). The end of the DNA aligns better with TRBJ2-7, so the J call may be wrong. The CDR3 is 15 amino acids. DNA for the CDR3: TGTGCCAGCAGTATAGGACAGAATTACCTCTACGAGCAGTACTTC. Translated: CASSIGQNYLYEQYF.

This clonotype was counted between two and nine times. The chain links TRBV5-5 to TRBJ2-7; no clear D. There are 15 residues in the CDR3. Germline V gene lookup returns CDR1 SGHKS and CDR2 YYEKEE (reference sequence). V gave up 0 bases and J gave up 0 bases, with 10 bases separating them. This CDR3 is CASSLEWTGSYEQYF. CDR3 in DNA: TGTGCCAGCAGCTTGGAGTGGACCGGCTCCTACGAGCAGTACTTC.

The chain uses TRBV2 and TRBJ2-5, with 14 positions matching TRBD2. CDR3 length: 16 amino acids. Germline lookup yields CDR1 SNHLY and CDR2 FYNNEI. Trimming at V came to 6 bases and at J to 1 base, leaving 4 bases not matched to a gene. The DNA of the CDR3 is TGTGCCAGCAGGGGGACTAGCGGGGGATCCCAAGAGACCCAGTACTTC. Residues: CASRGTSGGSQETQYF.

This clonotype was seen more than once but under ten times. J is TRBJ1-1 and V is TRBV5-6; TRBD1 aligns across 8 bases. V lost 5 bases to trimming and J lost 8 bases; unmatched junction nucleotides: 8. The CDR3 runs 13 residues. From germline, CDR1 is SGHDT and CDR2 YYEEEE. The CDR3, as DNA: TGTGCCAGCAGTCTTACAGGGGGGGAAGAAGCTTTCTTT. It translates to CASSLTGGEEAFF.

Note on this clonotype: A much bigger clone sits one base away, suggesting this may be a read error. J is TRBJ1-2 and V is TRBV5-6, with 8 bases that match TRBD1. V trimming: 0 bases; J trimming: 3 bases; junction bases outside the gene matches: 1. Germline V gives CDR1 SGHDT, CDR2 YYEEEE. CDR3 length: 14 amino acids. CDR3 sequence reads: CASSLGQGHYGYTF. CDR3 nucleotide sequence: TGTGCCAGCAGCTTGGGACAGGGGCACTATGGCTACACCTTC. The whole variable domain, filled in from reference TRBV5-6 and TRBJ1-2, reads DAGVTQSPTHLIKTRGQQVTLRCSPKSGHDTVSWYQQALGQGPQFIFQYYEEEERQRGNFPDRFSGHQFPNYSSELNVNALLLGDSALYLCASSLGQGHYGYTFGSGTRLTVV.

The chain employs TRBV5-1 and TRBJ2-7, with D hard to call. V was cut by 0 bases and J by 2 bases, with 9 bases left in between. CDR1 is SGHRS and CDR2 is YFSETQ in the germline V gene. The CDR3 extends over 14 amino acids. CDR3 protein: CASSLAYPAYEQYF. The CDR3, as DNA: TGCGCCAGCAGCTTGGCCTACCCCGCCTACGAGCAGTACTTC.

Comment on this clonotype: An end of the junction does not agree with germline; a read error may underlie this. This chain connects TRBV5-1 to TRBJ2-2; D assignment may be TRBD1 or TRBD2 (5 bases each). The CDR3 totals 14 residues. CDR1 and CDR2 from the germline V gene are SGHRS and YFSETQ. In DNA form, the CDR3 reads TGCGCCAGCAGAGTGACAGAGAACACCGGGGAGCGGTTTTTT. Protein product: CASRVTENTGERFF.

The chain recombines TRBV6-1 with TRBJ1-2, with 7 bases that match TRBD1. CDR1 and CDR2 (germline): MNHNS, SASEGT. Losses at the gene ends were 5 bases for V and 2 bases for J; bases not matched to a gene: 8. The CDR3 spans 15 residues. The CDR3 loop is CASSLGQRLNYGYTF. The CDR3 coding sequence is TGTGCCAGCAGTTTGGGACAGCGACTAAACTATGGCTACACCTTC.

The chain uses TRBV9 and TRBJ2-7; the D gene is possibly TRBD2 (5 bases). Trimming pared 3 bases from V and 0 bases from J, leaving 13 bases between. CDR1 is SGDLS, CDR2 YYNGEE, per germline. CDR3 length: 15 residues. This chain's CDR3 is CASSGSDGSSYEQYF. Here the CDR3 DNA reads TGTGCCAGCAGCGGTAGCGACGGTAGCTCCTACGAGCAGTACTTC.

The chain carries TRBV6-1 and TRBJ1-4; D is perhaps TRBD1 (6 bases). Germline CDR1 and CDR2: MNHNS and SASEGT. This CDR3 spans 17 amino acids. The V end was cut by 1 base, the J end by 7 bases, with 19 bases between. CDR3 nucleotides: TGTGCCAGCAGTGAAGTACCAAACAGGGTTGAATTTGAAAAACTGTTTTTT. Translated, it gives CASSEVPNRVEFEKLFF.

Worth noting for this clonotype: Just one base apart from a much larger clone, this may be a read error. The chain links TRBV7-9 to TRBJ2-3; 14 nucleotides align to TRBD2. Germline CDR1 is SEHNR and CDR2 is FQNEAQ (reference sequence). This CDR3 is 18 amino acids long. V dropped 5 bases and J dropped 2; count of bases not matched to a gene: 9. The CDR3 is CASSPGLAGVILTDTQYF. The CDR3 nucleotides are TGTGCCAGCAGCCCGGGACTAGCGGGAGTCATCCTCACAGATACGCAGTATTTT. The full variable domain, with the rest looked up from reference TRBV7-9 and TRBJ2-3, is DTGVSQNPRHKITKRGQNVTFRCDPISEHNRLYWYRQTLGQGPEFLTYFQNEAQLEKSRLLSDRFSAERPKGSFSTLEIQRTEQGDSAMYLCASSPGLAGVILTDTQYFGPGTRLTVL.

The J gene is TRBJ2-3, the V gene TRBV2, with unresolved D. This CDR3 contains 11 residues. The V end was cut by 10 bases, the J end by 6 bases, with 11 bases between. Germline CDR1 reads SNHLY; CDR2 reads FYNNEI. The CDR3 coding sequence is TGTGCCAAAAGATCTAGGGATACGCAGTATTTT. This translates into CAKRSRDTQYF.

In this sample, this clonotype turned up a few times. The rearrangement links TRBV12-3 or TRBV12-4 to TRBJ1-4, with unresolved D. The CDR3 covers 14 residues. The germline V and J ends were trimmed by 6 bases and 8 bases, with 16 bases remaining between them. The CDR3 here is CASRSQSPVEKLFF. The CDR3 DNA reads as TGTGCCAGCAGGTCCCAGTCTCCCGTAGAAAAACTGTTTTTT.

Details on this clonotype: At one end, the junction sequence differs from germline, possibly due to a read error. J is TRBJ2-7 and V is TRBV18; maybe TRBD2 (5 bases). CDR3 length equals 14 residues. The germline V gene encodes CDR1 KGHSH and CDR2 LQKENI. The CDR3 sequence: CASSPRGSDYKQYF. Written as DNA, the CDR3 is TGTGCCAGCTCACCACGCGGTTCAGACTACAAGCAGTACTTC.

This clonotype occurred once. The chain couples TRBV20-1 to TRBJ1-4; the D is unclear. This CDR3 comprises 15 residues. V shed 0 bases and J shed 2 bases, with 10 bases lying between them. Per the germline V gene, CDR1 is DFQATT and CDR2 is SNEGSKA (reference sequence). The CDR3 sequence is CSARDNGRTNEKLFF. The CDR3 nucleotides read TGCAGTGCTAGAGATAACGGGCGCACTAATGAAAAACTGTTTTTT.

V is TRBV20-1 and J is TRBJ2-1, with a possible D match to TRBD2 (6 bases). Germline lookup yields CDR1 DFQATT and CDR2 SNEGSKA (reference sequence). Trimming stripped 3 bases from V and 5 bases from J, with 14 bases between. CDR3 size: 14 residues. The chain's CDR3 is CSASRRGRDNEQFF. In nucleotides, the CDR3 is TGCAGTGCTAGTCGGAGGGGACGGGACAATGAGCAGTTCTTC.

As regards this clonotype: The germline gene is not matched at one end of the junction; a read error may be the cause. The chain links TRBV5-1 to TRBJ2-1, with 8 bases lining up with TRBD1. Germline V lookup: CDR1 SGHRS, CDR2 YFSETQ. This CDR3 spans 15 amino acids. CDR3 DNA sequence: TGCGTCAGCAGCTTGACAGGGGAGCCCTACAATGAGCAGTTCTTC. Protein: CVSSLTGEPYNEQFF.

V is TRBV15 and J is TRBJ2-1, with a possible D match to TRBD2 (6 bases). The CDR3 has 13 amino acids. Between the trimmed V and J ends, which lost 4 bases and 5 bases, there was a span of 9 bases. Per the germline V gene, CDR1 is LNHNV and CDR2 is YYDKDF (reference sequence). CDR3 coding DNA: TGTGCCACCAGCAACCGACTAGACAATGAGCAGTTCTTC. Encoded protein: CATSNRLDNEQFF. Full variable domain (missing parts from reference TRBV15 and TRBJ2-1): DAMVIQNPRYQVTQFGKPVTLSCSQTLNHNVMYWYQQKSSQAPKLLFHYYDKDFNNEADTPDNFQSRRPNTSFCFLDIRSPGLGDTAMYLCATSNRLDNEQFFGPGTRLTVL.

This clonotype was observed a few times. V and J are TRBV6-2 or TRBV6-3 and TRBJ2-2, with D unclear. The germline V gene has CDR1 MNHEY and CDR2 SVGEGT. The length of the CDR3 is 12 residues. V was clipped by 5 bases and J by 6 bases, with 7 bases between them. Here the CDR3 DNA reads TGTGCCAGCAGTATCTCAGCCGGGGAGCTGTTTTTT. It specifies CASSISAGELFF.

This clonotype was picked up one time. The rearrangement joins TRBV6-1 to TRBJ2-3; D not resolved. Germline V gives CDR1 MNHNS, CDR2 SASEGT. Trimming shortened V by 7 bases and J by 3 bases, and 20 bases separated the two germline ends. The CDR3 is made up of 16 amino acids. For the CDR3, the DNA is TGTGCCAGCATGAGCGCCTACGTGGTAACGACAGATACGCAGTATTTT. The encoded protein is CASMSAYVVTTDTQYF.

V is TRBV24-1 and J is TRBJ2-2; D remains unclear. This CDR3 is built from 12 residues. From germline, CDR1 is KGHDR and CDR2 SFDVKD. Trimming took 6 bases from V and 5 from J, leaving 6 bases between them. The CDR3 protein is CATSWGTGELFF. For the CDR3, the DNA is TGTGCCACCAGTTGGGGTACCGGGGAGCTGTTTTTT.

This rearrangement joins TRBV7-2 to TRBJ2-1, with TRBD2 matching over 7 bases. The CDR3 contains 12 residues. V lost 4 bases, J lost 15 bases, and 9 bases stayed unmatched. The V gene's germline CDR1 is SGHTA and CDR2 FQGNSA. The DNA for the CDR3 is TGTGCCAGCAGCTCGGGGGGACGGAATCGGTTCTTC. Amino acids: CASSSGGRNRFF.

The genes are TRBV30 and TRBJ2-6, with no clear D. CDR1 GTSNPN and CDR2 SVGIG come from the germline V gene (reference sequence). CDR3 length: 12 residues. V was pared by 8 bases and J by 0 bases, with 5 bases between. This CDR3 is CAESSGANVLTF. CDR3 bases: TGTGCCGAGAGCTCTGGGGCCAACGTCCTGACTTTC.

This clonotype was seen only a few times. J is TRBJ2-6 and V is TRBV5-1, with 7 bases lining up with TRBD1. Germline V gene data show CDR1 as SGHRS and CDR2 as YFSETQ. The CDR3 is made up of 18 amino acids. The V gene end was trimmed by 0 bases and the J gene end by 0 bases; junction bases not matched to a gene: 6. As DNA, the CDR3 is TGCGCCAGCAGCTTGGGAGGGACAGTGAGCTCTGGGGCCAACGTCCTGACTTTC. Protein: CASSLGGTVSSGANVLTF.

This clonotype was counted only a few times. V and J are TRBV18 and TRBJ2-1; TRBD2 agrees at 7 bases. V dropped 6 bases and J dropped 2; count of bases not matched to a gene: 13. CDR1 and CDR2 from the germline V gene are KGHSH and LQKENI. The CDR3 is 17 residues long. In DNA form, the CDR3 reads TGTGCCAGCTCCCCCGAGGGAGGGGCTTACCCCTACAATGAGCAGTTCTTC. Protein product: CASSPEGGAYPYNEQFF.

This clonotype appeared a few times. J is TRBJ2-7 and V is TRBV20-1; possibly TRBD1 for D (6 bases). Germline CDR1 is DFQATT and CDR2 is SNEGSKA (reference sequence). The CDR3 is 15 amino acids. V was pared by 2 bases and J by 4 bases, with 18 bases between. In DNA, the CDR3 is TGCAGTGCTAGATCGCTGGACAGTTTGAAATACGAGCAGTACTTC. It encodes CSARSLDSLKYEQYF.

The chain is built from TRBV20-1 and TRBJ2-3, with TRBD2 identical over 13 bases. The V gene's germline CDR1 is DFQATT and CDR2 SNEGSKA (reference sequence). This CDR3 has 17 residues. The V segment lost 1 base and the J segment 3 bases; nucleotides outside the gene matches: 7. The CDR3 reads CSARVLAGGPRTDTQYF. The CDR3 DNA sequence: TGCAGTGCTAGAGTACTAGCGGGGGGGCCTCGGACAGATACGCAGTATTTT.

This chain joins TRBV12-3 or TRBV12-4 and TRBJ2-1; tentative D call: TRBD2 (7 bases). The CDR3 has 15 amino acids. Trimming took off 4 bases at V and 3 bases at J, with 13 bases between the two ends. The CDR3 sequence: CASSYGGRRYNEQFF. CDR3 nucleotides: TGTGCCAGCAGTTACGGGGGGCGCCGCTACAATGAGCAGTTCTTC.